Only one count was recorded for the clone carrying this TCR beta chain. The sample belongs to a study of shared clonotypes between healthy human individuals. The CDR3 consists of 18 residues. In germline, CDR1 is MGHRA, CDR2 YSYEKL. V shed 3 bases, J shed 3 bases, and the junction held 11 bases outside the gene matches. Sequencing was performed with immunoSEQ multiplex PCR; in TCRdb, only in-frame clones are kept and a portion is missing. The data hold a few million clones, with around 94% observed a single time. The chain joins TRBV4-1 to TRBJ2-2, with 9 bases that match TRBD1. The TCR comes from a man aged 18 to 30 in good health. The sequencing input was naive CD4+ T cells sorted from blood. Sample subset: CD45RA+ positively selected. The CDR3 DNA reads TGCGCCAGCAGCCACTTTACCCCGGGACAGGGATACACCGGGGAGCTGTTTTTT. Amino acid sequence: CASSHFTPGQGYTGELFF.